This T cell receptor (beta chain) was captured in a study of control samples from healthy donors and cancer patients. Profiled with immunoSEQ multiplex PCR; TCRdb holds only in-frame clones, not every one. Found here are 100,000 to 150,000 clones, around 93% of them singletons; the top ten hold approximately 8.6%. The sample consisted of blood. The clonotype was recovered from a man aged 18 to 35 in good health.

The CDR3 DNA sequence: TGTGCCAGCAGGCCACCGGGACAGGGAGACGAAAAACTGTTTTTT. This codes for CASRPPGQGDEKLFF. The chain couples TRBV11-2 to TRBJ1-4; TRBD1 aligns across 9 bases. Trimming removed 6 bases from V and 8 bases from J; junction bases left unmatched: 10. The CDR3 spans 15 residues. Germline V gene sequence: CDR1 SGHAT, CDR2 FQNNGV.